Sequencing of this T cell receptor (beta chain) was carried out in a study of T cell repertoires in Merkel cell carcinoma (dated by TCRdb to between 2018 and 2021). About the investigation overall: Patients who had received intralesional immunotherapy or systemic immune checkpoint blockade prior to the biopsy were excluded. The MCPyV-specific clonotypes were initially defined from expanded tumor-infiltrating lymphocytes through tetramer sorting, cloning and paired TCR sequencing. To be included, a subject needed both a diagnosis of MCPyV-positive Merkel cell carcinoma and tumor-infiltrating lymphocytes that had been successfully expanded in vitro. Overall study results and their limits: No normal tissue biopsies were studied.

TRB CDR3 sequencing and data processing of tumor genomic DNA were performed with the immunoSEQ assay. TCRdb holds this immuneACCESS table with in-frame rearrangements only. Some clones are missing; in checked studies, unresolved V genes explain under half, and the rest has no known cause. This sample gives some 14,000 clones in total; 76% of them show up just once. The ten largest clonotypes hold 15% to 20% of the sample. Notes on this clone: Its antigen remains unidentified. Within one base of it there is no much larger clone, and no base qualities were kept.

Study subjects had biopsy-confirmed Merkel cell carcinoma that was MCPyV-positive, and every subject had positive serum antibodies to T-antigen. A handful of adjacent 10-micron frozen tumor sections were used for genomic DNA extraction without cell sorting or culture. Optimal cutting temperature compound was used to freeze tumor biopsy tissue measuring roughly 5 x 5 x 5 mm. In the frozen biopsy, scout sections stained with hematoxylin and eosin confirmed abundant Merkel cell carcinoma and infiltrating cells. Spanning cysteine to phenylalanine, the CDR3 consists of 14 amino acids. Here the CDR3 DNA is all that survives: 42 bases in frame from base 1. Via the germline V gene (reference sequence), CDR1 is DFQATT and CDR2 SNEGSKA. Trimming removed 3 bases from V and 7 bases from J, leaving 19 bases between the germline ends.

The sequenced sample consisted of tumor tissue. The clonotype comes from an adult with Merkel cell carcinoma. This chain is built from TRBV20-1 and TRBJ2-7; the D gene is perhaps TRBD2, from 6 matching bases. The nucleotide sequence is TGCAGTGCTAGTCACGGGACTGGCTCTCTGGAGCAGTACTTC. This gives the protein CSASHGTGSLEQYF.